This T cell receptor beta chain was recovered during a study of blood T cell repertoires in COVID-19. Overall study: Acute and convalescent COVID-19 specimens originated in the United States, Italy and Spain. PBMCs, B-cell-depleted T cells, or T cells provided the cDNA or gDNA that made up the material.

Original analysis: Reference gene primer amplification gave nucleated cell count estimates. This table comes from immunoSEQ multiplex PCR, and its TCRdb copy is limited to in-frame clones, with some not included. V, J and clone size derive from that table, while D and trimming were established from the DNA sequence. This table holds under 450,000 clones, approximately 88% found once. Germline CDR1 is SGDLS and CDR2 is YYNGEE. The CDR3 consists of 15 residues. On this clone itself: An end of the junction differs from the germline gene, which may be a read error.

Seattle's cohort entered during active infection and was followed longitudinally. The sequenced sample was peripheral blood. The rearrangement joins TRBV9 to TRBJ2-1, with 9 bases identical to TRBD1. The clonotype comes from a woman aged 45-60 years with COVID-19, enrolled during active disease. DNA of the CDR3: TGTGCCAGCAGCGGATCCGGGACAGGGCACAATAAGCAGTTCTTC. This codes for CASSGSGTGHNKQFF.